The 21 T cell receptor beta chains presented below share a single source sample, sequenced in a study of beta chain features in type 1 diabetes (dated by TCRdb to 2016 to 2018). Receptor amplification or capture employed the immunoSEQ multiplex PCR assay. All of the isolated RNA was reverse transcribed with the High Capacity cDNA Reverse Transcription Kit, so expressed TCRB transcripts were sequenced. Not all clones reach the TCRdb copy of this immuneACCESS table, which keeps in-frame sequences only. Checked studies attribute under half of the gap to unresolved V genes and leave the rest unexplained. The sample has more than 300,000 clones on record, 10% to 15% of them singletons. The ten largest clones take up roughly 0.015% of the sample. The material sequenced was naive CD4+ T cells from blood. The sample's cell subset or site label is to be understood as: true naive CD4+ T cells. All receptors derive from a man between 18 and 35 years old in good health.

The chain has TRBV9 and TRBJ2-3; tentatively, D is TRBD1 (5 bases). The CDR3 totals 17 residues. CDR1 is SGDLS, CDR2 YYNGEE, per germline. Trimming removed 0 bases at V and 2 bases at J, with 16 bases between. The CDR3, as DNA: TGTGCCAGCAGCGTAGGTATTAGGGGTACCCTCACAGATACGCAGTATTTT. Residues: CASSVGIRGTLTDTQYF.

This rearrangement joins TRBV30 to TRBJ1-2; D is uncertain. The length of the CDR3 is 15 residues. Germline lookup yields CDR1 GTSNPN and CDR2 SVGIG (reference sequence). Trimming stripped 3 bases from V and 6 bases from J, with 20 bases between. The CDR3 region has the DNA TGTGCCTGGAGCCCCGGGGTTCCCGGAGTCCATGGCTACACCTTC. This codes for CAWSPGVPGVHGYTF.

This clone has only a few counts. This chain links TRBV6-6 with TRBJ2-2; 8 bases fit TRBD2. Germline V lookup: CDR1 MNHNY, CDR2 SVGAGI (reference sequence). J gave up 4 bases and V 6 bases, and 7 bases lay outside the gene matches. This CDR3 spans 15 amino acids. The CDR3 loop is CASRVTGGVTGELFF. CDR3 nucleotide sequence: TGTGCCAGCAGAGTCACCGGGGGGGTCACCGGGGAGCTGTTTTTT.

This clone was seen only a few times. V and J are TRBV6-5 and TRBJ2-1, with D perhaps matching TRBD2 (5 bases). The germline gives CDR1 MNHEY, CDR2 SVGAGI. V lost 0 bases and J lost 7, with 7 bases in between. This CDR3 region has 13 residues. This CDR3 is CASSYSRENEQFF. The DNA of the CDR3 is TGTGCCAGCAGTTACTCACGGGAAAATGAGCAGTTCTTC.

The chain couples TRBV11-2 to TRBJ1-2; D gene uncertain. The germline V and J ends were trimmed by 6 bases and 0 bases, with 17 bases remaining between them. This CDR3 region has 16 residues. CDR1 SGHAT and CDR2 FQNNGV come from the germline V gene. CDR3 amino acids: CASSQLPGGSNYGYTF. CDR3 bases: TGTGCCAGCAGTCAATTGCCGGGAGGGTCTAACTATGGCTACACCTTC. The whole variable domain, remainder taken from reference TRBV11-2 and TRBJ1-2, is EAGVAQSPRYKIIEKRQSVAFWCNPISGHATLYWYQQILGQGPKLLIQFQNNGVVDDSQLPKDRFSAERLKGVDSTLKIQPAKLEDSAVYLCASSQLPGGSNYGYTFGSGTRLTVV.

V is TRBV4-2 and J is TRBJ2-5, with TRBD1 matching over 7 bases. The CDR3 runs to 15 residues. Germline V lookup: CDR1 LGHNA, CDR2 YNFKEQ. Trimming at V came to 4 bases and at J to 1 base, leaving 6 bases not matched to a gene. The CDR3 region is CASSPTWDSQETQYF. The CDR3 region has the DNA TGTGCCAGCAGCCCAACCTGGGACAGCCAAGAGACCCAGTACTTC.

CDR3: CASSYSGLSTGELFF. The CDR3 DNA follows: TGTGCCAGCAGCTACTCGGGACTTAGCACCGGGGAGCTGTTTTTT. The rearrangement links TRBV7-2 to TRBJ2-2, with D perhaps TRBD2 (6 bases). The CDR3 is 15 amino acids. Germline loops: CDR1 SGHTA, CDR2 FQGNSA. The V end lost 4 bases, the J end lost 4 bases, and 13 bases lay between the germline ends.

This clone was seen a handful of times. The chain combines TRBV10-3 with TRBJ2-1; perhaps TRBD2 as D (5 bases). Germline V lookup: CDR1 ENHRY, CDR2 SYGVKD. The CDR3 runs 15 residues. Trimming stripped 6 bases from V and 0 bases from J, with 12 bases between. The CDR3 DNA is TGTGCCATCAGAGGCCTTGGAGGCTCCTACAATGAGCAGTTCTTC. Translating gives CAIRGLGGSYNEQFF.

This clone has a handful of counts. This chain uses TRBV7-2 with TRBJ2-1; 7 bases align to TRBD2. CDR1 and CDR2 from the germline V gene are SGHTA and FQGNSA. CDR3 length: 15 amino acids. Trimming took 1 base from V and 6 from J; bases not matched to a gene: 6. Written as DNA, the CDR3 is TGTGCCAGCAGCTTAGTGGGAGGGGCCGCCAATGAGCAGTTCTTC. Residues: CASSLVGGAANEQFF.

In this sample, this clone turned up a few times. The chain is built from TRBV9 and TRBJ2-5, with a possible D match to TRBD2 (7 bases). Germline values: CDR1 SGDLS, CDR2 YYNGEE. The length of the CDR3 is 16 residues. The V and J ends lost 4 bases and 7 bases respectively, with 23 bases between them. Written as DNA, the CDR3 is TGTGCCAGCAGCTCACGCGGGGGCGACGTACGAGGGACCCAGTACTTC. Translated: CASSSRGGDVRGTQYF.

This clone was seen a few times. This rearrangement joins TRBV28 to TRBJ2-2; a possible D gene is TRBD2 (5 bases). The CDR3 contains 14 residues. CDR1 and CDR2 from the germline V gene are MDHEN and SYDVKM. Trimming shortened V by 4 bases and J by 5 bases, and 11 bases separated the two germline ends. This chain's CDR3 is CASSWTSRTGELFF. CDR3 in DNA: TGTGCCAGCAGTTGGACTTCCAGGACCGGGGAGCTGTTTTTT.

This clone has just a few counts. The rearrangement joins TRBV4-3 to TRBJ2-3, with 11 positions matching TRBD2. The J segment lost 4 bases and the V segment lost 4 bases, leaving 13 bases of the junction unmatched. The germline gives CDR1 LGHNA, CDR2 YSLEER. CDR3 length: 18 residues. The CDR3 DNA sequence: TGCGCCAGCAGCCCCCGCCCGACTAGCGGGATTGGTCCAGATACGCAGTATTTT. This gives the protein CASSPRPTSGIGPDTQYF.

In this sample, this clone turned up a few times. The chain employs TRBV7-3 and TRBJ2-3, with D tentatively TRBD2 (6 bases). The CDR3 totals 14 residues. Deletions cut 2 bases from V and 8 bases from J, with 14 bases between. CDR1 and CDR2 from the germline V gene are SGHTA and FQGTGA. The CDR3 sequence is CASSLAGPTGTQYF. Written as DNA, the CDR3 is TGTGCCAGCAGCTTAGCGGGACCCACCGGTACGCAGTATTTT.

The chain is built from TRBV9 and TRBJ2-5, with 14 bases matching TRBD2. The germline CDR1 and CDR2 sequences are SGDLS and YYNGEE. The CDR3 sequence is 15 residues long. The trim removed 3 bases at V and 5 bases at J, leaving 3 bases unmatched. CDR3 coding DNA: TGTGCCAGCAGCGCCCGGACTAGCGGGGGGGAGACCCAGTACTTC. Protein product: CASSARTSGGETQYF.

CDR3 amino acids: CASSYGTKGADTQYF. In DNA form, the CDR3 reads TGCGCCAGCAGTTACGGGACTAAAGGGGCAGATACGCAGTATTTT. This chain links TRBV5-1 with TRBJ2-3; 7 bases fit TRBD2. V shed 5 bases, J shed 4 bases, and the junction held 10 bases outside the gene matches. The CDR3 spans 15 residues. The V gene's germline CDR1 is SGHRS and CDR2 YFSETQ.

This clone was found a few times. The chain combines TRBV5-4 with TRBJ1-5; tentative D call: TRBD1 (6 bases). Germline V gene data show CDR1 as SGHNT and CDR2 as YYREEE (reference sequence). V gave up 4 bases and J gave up 0 bases, with 17 bases separating them. This CDR3 is 17 amino acids long. The CDR3 DNA is TGTGCCAGCAGCGCGGGGGGGGCAGCGCATAGCAATCAGCCCCAGCATTTT. Translated, it gives CASSAGGAAHSNQPQHF.

This clone was seen a few times. This chain connects TRBV12-5 to TRBJ2-7, with 8 bases aligning to TRBD1. J gave up 2 bases and V 4 bases, and 10 bases lay outside the gene matches. CDR3 length: 16 residues. From germline, CDR1 is LGHNT and CDR2 FRNRAP. The CDR3 here is CASGSPWTGTTYEQYF. CDR3 DNA sequence: TGTGCTAGTGGTTCGCCTTGGACAGGGACCACCTACGAGCAGTACTTC. Full variable domain (missing parts from reference TRBV12-5 and TRBJ2-7): DARVTQTPRHKVTEMGQEVTMRCQPILGHNTVFWYRQTMMQGLELLAYFRNRAPLDDSGMPKDRFSAEMPDATLATLKIQPSEPRDSAVYFCASGSPWTGTTYEQYFGPGTRLTVT.

The chain uses TRBV7-2 and TRBJ2-3; possibly TRBD2 for D (6 bases). Trimming removed 2 bases from V and 0 bases from J, with 12 bases in between. This CDR3 has 16 amino acids. Germline V CDR1 and CDR2: SGHTA, FQGNSA. CDR3: CASSLLVAGSTDTQYF. In DNA form, the CDR3 reads TGTGCCAGCAGCTTATTGGTGGCGGGGAGCACAGATACGCAGTATTTT.

In this sample, this clone turned up a few times. The rearrangement uses TRBV6-1 and TRBJ1-5; no clear D. The V gene's germline CDR1 is MNHNS and CDR2 SASEGT. The CDR3 consists of 13 residues. Trimming took 1 base from V and 4 from J, leaving 5 bases between them. This CDR3 reads CASSEVRNQPQHF. The CDR3 nucleotides are TGTGCCAGCAGTGAAGTGAGAAATCAGCCCCAGCATTTT.

This clone was recorded a few times. The chain is built from TRBV19 and TRBJ2-1; weak D call: TRBD2 (5 bases). The CDR3 has 14 residues. Deletions cut 5 bases from V and 8 bases from J, with 16 bases between. The germline V gene encodes CDR1 LNHDA and CDR2 SQIVND (reference sequence). CDR3 sequence reads: CASSRGVGSDEQFF. The CDR3 DNA sequence: TGTGCCAGTAGTCGGGGAGTTGGATCTGATGAGCAGTTCTTC.

The chain couples TRBV9 to TRBJ2-1, with TRBD2 matching 9 bases. Trimming removed 4 bases from V and 8 bases from J; junction bases left unmatched: 13. The germline CDR1 and CDR2 sequences are SGDLS and YYNGEE. The CDR3 is 16 amino acids. CDR3 sequence (DNA): TGTGCCAGCAGCCGAGCGGGGGGTCCCGGGGGCCATGAGCAGTTCTTC. Encoded protein: CASSRAGGPGGHEQFF.